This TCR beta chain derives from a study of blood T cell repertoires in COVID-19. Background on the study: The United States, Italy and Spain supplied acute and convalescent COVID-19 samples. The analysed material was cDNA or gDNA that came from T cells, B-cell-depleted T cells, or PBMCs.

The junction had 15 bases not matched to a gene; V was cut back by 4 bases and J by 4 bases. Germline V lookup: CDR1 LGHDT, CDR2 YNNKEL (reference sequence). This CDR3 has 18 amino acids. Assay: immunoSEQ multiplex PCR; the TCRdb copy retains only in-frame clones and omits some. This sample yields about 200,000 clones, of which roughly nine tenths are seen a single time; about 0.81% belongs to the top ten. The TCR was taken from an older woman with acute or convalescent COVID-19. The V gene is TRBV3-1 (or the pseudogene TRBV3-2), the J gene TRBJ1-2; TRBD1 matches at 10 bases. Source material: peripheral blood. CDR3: CASSLFPDRGRGGYGYTF. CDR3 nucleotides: TGTGCCAGCAGCCTTTTCCCGGACAGGGGGAGGGGGGGCTATGGCTACACCTTC.